The clone carrying this TCR beta chain has at least ten counts. This entry belongs to a study of T cells after yellow fever vaccination. Findings of the study overall: In sorted memory subsets at day 0, almost all vaccine-responding clonotypes were below detection. High-abundance clonotypes from the bulk population could contaminate FACS-sorted repertoires.

Germline-derived CDR1 and CDR2 are MGHRA and YSYEKL. V lost 1 base and J lost 4, with 13 bases in between. The CDR3 runs to 15 residues. It was through 5'RACE template switching that TCR cDNA was made, with a universal primer site and UMIs added. TCRdb itself ran the 5' RACE reads through MiXCR, one entry per CDR3 protein. In the table there are tens of thousands of distinct CDR3 sequences, 3.4% of which are singletons. The genes are TRBV4-1 and TRBJ1-2; D perhaps matches TRBD1 (5 bases). The TCR was taken from a man younger than 35 who received the YFV17D yellow fever vaccine. This material consisted of PBMCs, either bulk or a sorted T-cell subset (CD4+, CD8+, memory, or dextramer-sorted; not recorded which), taken 35 to 50 days after the first yellow fever vaccination. The CDR3 DNA follows: TGCGCCAGCAGCCAAGCGGGAAAGGGGAGCTATGGCTACACCTTC. It is translated as CASSQAGKGSYGYTF.